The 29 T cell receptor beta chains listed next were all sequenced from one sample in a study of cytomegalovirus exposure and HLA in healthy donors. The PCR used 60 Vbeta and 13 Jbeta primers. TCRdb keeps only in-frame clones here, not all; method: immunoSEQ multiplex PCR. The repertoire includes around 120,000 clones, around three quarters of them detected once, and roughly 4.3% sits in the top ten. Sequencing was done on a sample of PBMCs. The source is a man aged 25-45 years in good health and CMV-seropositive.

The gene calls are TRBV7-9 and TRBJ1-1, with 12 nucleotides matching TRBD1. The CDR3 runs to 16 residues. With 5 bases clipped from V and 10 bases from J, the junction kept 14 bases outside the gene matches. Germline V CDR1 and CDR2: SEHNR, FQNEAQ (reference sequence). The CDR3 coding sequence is TGTGCCAGCAGCCCCTTGGGGGACAGGGGGCGGCTACGAGCTTTCTTT. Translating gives CASSPLGDRGRLRAFF.

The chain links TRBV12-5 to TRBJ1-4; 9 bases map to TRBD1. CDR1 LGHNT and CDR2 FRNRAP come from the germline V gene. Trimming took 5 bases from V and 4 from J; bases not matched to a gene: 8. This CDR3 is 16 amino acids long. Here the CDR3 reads CASGRRQGVINEKLFF. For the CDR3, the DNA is TGTGCTAGTGGTAGGCGACAGGGGGTGATTAATGAAAAACTGTTTTTT.

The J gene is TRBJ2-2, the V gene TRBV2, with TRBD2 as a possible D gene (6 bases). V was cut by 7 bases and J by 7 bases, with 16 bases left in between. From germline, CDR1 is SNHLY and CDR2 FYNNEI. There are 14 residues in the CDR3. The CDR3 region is CASKETGAGGELFF. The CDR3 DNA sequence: TGTGCCAGCAAGGAAACGGGAGCAGGCGGGGAGCTGTTTTTT.

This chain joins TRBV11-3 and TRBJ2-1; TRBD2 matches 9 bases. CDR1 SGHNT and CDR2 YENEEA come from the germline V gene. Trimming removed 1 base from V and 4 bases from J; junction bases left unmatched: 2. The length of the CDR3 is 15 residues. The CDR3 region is CASSLVAGVYNEQFF. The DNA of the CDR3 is TGTGCCAGCAGCTTAGTAGCGGGGGTATACAATGAGCAGTTCTTC.

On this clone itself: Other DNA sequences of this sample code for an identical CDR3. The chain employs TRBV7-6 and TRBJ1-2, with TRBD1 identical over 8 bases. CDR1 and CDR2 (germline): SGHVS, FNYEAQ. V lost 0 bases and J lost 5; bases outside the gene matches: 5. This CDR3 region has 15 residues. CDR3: CASSLAGQGAYGYTF. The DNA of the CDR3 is TGTGCCAGCAGCTTAGCAGGGCAGGGGGCGTATGGCTACACCTTC.

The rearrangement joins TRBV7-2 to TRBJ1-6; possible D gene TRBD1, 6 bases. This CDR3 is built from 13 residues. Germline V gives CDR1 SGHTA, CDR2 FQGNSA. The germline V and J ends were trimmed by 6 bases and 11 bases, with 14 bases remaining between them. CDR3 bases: TGTGCCAGCAGAGCACAGGGTTTGGCACCCCTCCACTTT. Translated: CASRAQGLAPLHF.

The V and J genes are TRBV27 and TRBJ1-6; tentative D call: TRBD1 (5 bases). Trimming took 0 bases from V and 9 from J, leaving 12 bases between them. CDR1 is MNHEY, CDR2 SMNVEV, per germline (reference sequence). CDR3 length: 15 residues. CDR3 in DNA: TGTGCCAGCAGTTTATCAGGGGAGGGAAGTTCACCCCTCCACTTT. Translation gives CASSLSGEGSSPLHF.

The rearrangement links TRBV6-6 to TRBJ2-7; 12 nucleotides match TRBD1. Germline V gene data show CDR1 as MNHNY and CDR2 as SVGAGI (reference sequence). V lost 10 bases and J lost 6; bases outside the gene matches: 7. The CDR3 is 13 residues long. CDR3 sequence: CATSGTGGAEQYF. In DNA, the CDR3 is TGTGCCACTTCCGGGACAGGGGGCGCCGAGCAGTACTTC.

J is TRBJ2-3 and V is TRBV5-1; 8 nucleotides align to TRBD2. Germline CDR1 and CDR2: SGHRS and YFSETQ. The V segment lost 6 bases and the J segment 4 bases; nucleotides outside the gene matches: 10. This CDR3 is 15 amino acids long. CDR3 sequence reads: CASMWESGGADTQYF. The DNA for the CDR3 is TGCGCCAGCATGTGGGAGAGCGGGGGTGCAGATACGCAGTATTTT.

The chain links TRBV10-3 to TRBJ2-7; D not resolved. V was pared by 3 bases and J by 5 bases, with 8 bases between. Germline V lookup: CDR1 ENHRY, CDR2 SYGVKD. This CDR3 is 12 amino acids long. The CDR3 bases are TGTGCCATCAGTGACAGAAATCACGAGCAGTACTTC. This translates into CAISDRNHEQYF.

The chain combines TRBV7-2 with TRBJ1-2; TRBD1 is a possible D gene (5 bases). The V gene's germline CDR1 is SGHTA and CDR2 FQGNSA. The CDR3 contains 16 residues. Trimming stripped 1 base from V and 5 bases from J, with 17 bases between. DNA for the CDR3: TGTGCCAGCAGCTTAGAGCTAAGGGGTATACGGTATGGCTACACCTTC. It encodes CASSLELRGIRYGYTF.

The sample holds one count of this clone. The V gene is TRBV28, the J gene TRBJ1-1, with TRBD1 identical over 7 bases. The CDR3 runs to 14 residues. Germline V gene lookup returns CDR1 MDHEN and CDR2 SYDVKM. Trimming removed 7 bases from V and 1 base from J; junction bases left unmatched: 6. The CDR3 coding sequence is TGTGCCAGCACCGACAGGGCCCGGAACACTGAAGCTTTCTTT. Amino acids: CASTDRARNTEAFF.

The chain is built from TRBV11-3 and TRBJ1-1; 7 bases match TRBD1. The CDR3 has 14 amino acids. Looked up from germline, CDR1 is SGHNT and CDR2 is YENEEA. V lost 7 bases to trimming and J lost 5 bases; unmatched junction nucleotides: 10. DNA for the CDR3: TGTGCCAGCACCCCTCCTAACAGGGGAACTGAAGCTTTCTTT. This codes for CASTPPNRGTEAFF.

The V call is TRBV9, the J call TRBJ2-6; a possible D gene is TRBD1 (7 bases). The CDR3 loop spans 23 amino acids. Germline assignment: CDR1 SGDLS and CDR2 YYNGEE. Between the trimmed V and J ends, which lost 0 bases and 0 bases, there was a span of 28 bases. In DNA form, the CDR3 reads TGTGCCAGCAGCGTAGCTTTCATCGACGTAGACAGGGAGGTTAGCTCTGGGGCCAACGTCCTGACTTTC. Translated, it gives CASSVAFIDVDREVSSGANVLTF.

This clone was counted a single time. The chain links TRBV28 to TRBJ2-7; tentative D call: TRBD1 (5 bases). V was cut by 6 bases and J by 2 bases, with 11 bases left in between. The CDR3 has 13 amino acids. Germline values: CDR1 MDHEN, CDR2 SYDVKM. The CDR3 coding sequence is TGTGCCAGCAGAAAGGACACAACCTACGAGCAGTACTTC. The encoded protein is CASRKDTTYEQYF.

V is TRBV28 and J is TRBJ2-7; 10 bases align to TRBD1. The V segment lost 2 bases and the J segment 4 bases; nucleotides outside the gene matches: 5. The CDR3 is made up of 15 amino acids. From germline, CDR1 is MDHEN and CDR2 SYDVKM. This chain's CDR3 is CASSLPGTGAYEQYF. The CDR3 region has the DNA TGTGCCAGCAGTTTACCCGGGACAGGGGCTTACGAGCAGTACTTC.

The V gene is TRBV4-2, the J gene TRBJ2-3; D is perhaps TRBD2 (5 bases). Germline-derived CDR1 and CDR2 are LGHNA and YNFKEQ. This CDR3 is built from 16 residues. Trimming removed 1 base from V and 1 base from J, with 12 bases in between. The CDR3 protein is CASSQGKLGGTDTQYF. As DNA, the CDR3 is TGTGCCAGCAGCCAAGGGAAACTAGGAGGCACAGATACGCAGTATTTT.

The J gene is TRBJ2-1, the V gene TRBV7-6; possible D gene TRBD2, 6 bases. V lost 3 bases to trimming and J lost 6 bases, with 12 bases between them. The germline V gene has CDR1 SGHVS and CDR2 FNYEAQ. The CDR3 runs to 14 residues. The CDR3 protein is CASSFPGVFNEQFF. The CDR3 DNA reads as TGTGCCAGCAGCTTTCCGGGGGTCTTCAATGAGCAGTTCTTC.

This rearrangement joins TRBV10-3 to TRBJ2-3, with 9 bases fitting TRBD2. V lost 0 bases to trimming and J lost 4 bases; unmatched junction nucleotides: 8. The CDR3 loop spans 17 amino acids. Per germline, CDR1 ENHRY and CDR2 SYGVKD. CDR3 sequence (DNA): TGTGCCATCAGTGAGTCAGGATCTAGCGGGATCTCAGATACGCAGTATTTT. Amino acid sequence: CAISESGSSGISDTQYF.

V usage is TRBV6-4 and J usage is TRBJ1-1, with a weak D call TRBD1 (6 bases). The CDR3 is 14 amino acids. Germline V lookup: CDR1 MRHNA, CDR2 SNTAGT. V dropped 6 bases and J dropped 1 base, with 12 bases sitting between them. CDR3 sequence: CASRPQGWNTEAFF. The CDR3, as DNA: TGTGCCAGCAGACCACAGGGCTGGAACACTGAAGCTTTCTTT.

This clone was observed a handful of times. CDR3 coding DNA: TGCGCCAGCAGCGTGGGACAGGGGGCGGCTGAAGCTTTCTTT. This encodes CASSVGQGAAEAFF. The chain couples TRBV5-1 to TRBJ1-1; 12 bases agree with TRBD1. Trimming removed 4 bases from V and 6 bases from J; junction bases left unmatched: 4. The CDR3 contains 14 residues. Germline assignment: CDR1 SGHRS and CDR2 YFSETQ.

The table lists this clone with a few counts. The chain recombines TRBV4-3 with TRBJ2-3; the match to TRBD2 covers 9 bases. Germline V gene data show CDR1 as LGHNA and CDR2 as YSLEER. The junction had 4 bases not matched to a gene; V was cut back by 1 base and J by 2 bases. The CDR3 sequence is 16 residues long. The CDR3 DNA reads TGCGCCAGCAGCCAAGTAGGCGGGGGGGCCACAGATACGCAGTATTTT. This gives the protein CASSQVGGGATDTQYF.

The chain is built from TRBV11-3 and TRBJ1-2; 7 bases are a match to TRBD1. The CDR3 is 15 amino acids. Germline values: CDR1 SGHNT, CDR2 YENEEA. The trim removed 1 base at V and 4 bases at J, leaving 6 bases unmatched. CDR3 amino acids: CASSLAQGRSYGYTF. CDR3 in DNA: TGTGCCAGCAGCTTAGCACAGGGGAGGAGCTATGGCTACACCTTC.

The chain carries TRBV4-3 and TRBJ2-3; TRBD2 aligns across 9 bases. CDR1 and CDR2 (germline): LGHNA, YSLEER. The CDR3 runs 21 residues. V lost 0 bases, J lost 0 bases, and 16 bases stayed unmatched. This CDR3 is CASSQDLAGAVFVISTDTQYF. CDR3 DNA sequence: TGCGCCAGCAGCCAAGATTTAGCGGGAGCCGTTTTTGTGATTAGCACAGATACGCAGTATTTT.

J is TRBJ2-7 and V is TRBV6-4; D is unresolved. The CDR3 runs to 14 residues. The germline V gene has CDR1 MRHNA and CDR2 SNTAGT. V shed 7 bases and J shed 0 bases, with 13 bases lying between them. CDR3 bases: TGTGCCAGCATTTTAGTACCAAGCTCCTACGAGCAGTACTTC. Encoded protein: CASILVPSSYEQYF.

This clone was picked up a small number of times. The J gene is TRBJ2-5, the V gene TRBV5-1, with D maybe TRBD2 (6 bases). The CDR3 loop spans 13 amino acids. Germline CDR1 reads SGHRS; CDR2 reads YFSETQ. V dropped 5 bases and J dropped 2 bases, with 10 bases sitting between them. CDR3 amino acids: CASREGSQETQYF. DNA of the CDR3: TGCGCCAGCAGGGAGGGTAGTCAAGAGACCCAGTACTTC.

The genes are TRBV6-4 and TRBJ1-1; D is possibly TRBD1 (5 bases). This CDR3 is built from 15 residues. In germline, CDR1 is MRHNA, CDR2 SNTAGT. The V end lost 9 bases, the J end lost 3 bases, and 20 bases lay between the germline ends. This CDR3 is CASTRDPGGDTEAFF. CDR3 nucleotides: TGTGCCAGTACCCGGGACCCAGGAGGGGACACTGAAGCTTTCTTT.

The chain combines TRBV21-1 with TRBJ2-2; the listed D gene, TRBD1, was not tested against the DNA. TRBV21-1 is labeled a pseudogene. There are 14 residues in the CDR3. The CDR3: CASRNTQNTGELFF. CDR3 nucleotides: TGTGCCAGCAGAAACACACAGAACACCGGGGAGCTGTTTTTT.

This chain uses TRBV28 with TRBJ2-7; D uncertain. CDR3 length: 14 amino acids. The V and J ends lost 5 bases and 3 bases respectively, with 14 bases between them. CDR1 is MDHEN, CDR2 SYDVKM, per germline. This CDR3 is CASSGWPGSYEQYF. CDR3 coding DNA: TGTGCCAGCAGTGGGTGGCCAGGAAGCTACGAGCAGTACTTC.